Following are 6 T cell receptor beta chains from one sample sequenced in a study of control samples from healthy donors and cancer patients. Some clones are missing from TCRdb's copy, which holds only in-frame ones; the method was immunoSEQ multiplex PCR. Among over 150,000 clones listed, nearly 96% were seen once. Sequencing was done on a sample of blood. The receptors were sampled from a woman aged 25 to 39 in good health.

The DNA for the CDR3 is TGTGCCAGCAGTGCCTCCGGGACTCGTGGAACCGGGGAGCTGTTTTTT. This sequence encodes CASSASGTRGTGELFF. The rearrangement joins TRBV6-1 to TRBJ2-2; possibly TRBD2 for D (6 bases). This CDR3 region has 16 residues. Germline V gene lookup returns CDR1 MNHNS and CDR2 SASEGT. Trimming removed 4 bases at V and 5 bases at J, with 17 bases between.

This chain connects TRBV30 to TRBJ2-2; the match to TRBD1 covers 9 bases. CDR1 is GTSNPN and CDR2 is SVGIG in the germline V gene (reference sequence). The CDR3 length is 15 residues. The J segment lost 4 bases and the V segment lost 5 bases, leaving 8 bases of the junction unmatched. CDR3 protein: CAWGRTGVATGELFF. The CDR3 coding sequence is TGTGCCTGGGGGAGGACAGGGGTAGCCACCGGGGAGCTGTTTTTT.

This clone is a singleton in its sample. The V call is TRBV11-2, the J call TRBJ1-6; D gene ambiguous. This CDR3 is 16 amino acids long. The ends were cut back, 6 bases at V and 8 bases at J, with 20 bases in the middle. Germline V lookup: CDR1 SGHAT, CDR2 FQNNGV. This CDR3 reads CASRGIGRAVDSPLHF. The CDR3 region has the DNA TGTGCCAGCAGAGGGATTGGCCGGGCGGTCGATTCACCCCTCCACTTT.

The gene calls are TRBV30 and TRBJ2-5; a possible D gene is TRBD2 (5 bases). CDR3 length: 14 amino acids. Germline CDR1 is GTSNPN and CDR2 is SVGIG (reference sequence). The V gene lost 0 bases and the J gene lost 8 bases, with 16 bases spanning the gap. CDR3 residues: CAWSVRRASGTQYF. As DNA, the CDR3 is TGTGCCTGGAGTGTAAGGCGGGCATCGGGAACCCAGTACTTC.

This sequence joins TRBV7-2 and TRBJ1-1; D gene uncertain. Per germline, CDR1 SGHTA and CDR2 FQGNSA. V was clipped by 5 bases and J by 8 bases, with 15 bases between them. There are 13 residues in the CDR3. In nucleotides, the CDR3 is TGTGCCAGCAGCACCTCAAGAGTTTCCGAAGCTTTCTTT. This sequence encodes CASSTSRVSEAFF. Full variable domain (rest looked up from reference TRBV7-2 and TRBJ1-1): GAGVSQSPSNKVTEKGKDVELRCDPISGHTALYWYRQSLGQGLEFLIYFQGNSAPDKSGLPSDRFSAERTGGSVSTLTIQRTQQEDSAVYLCASSTSRVSEAFFGQGTRLTVV.

The rearrangement links TRBV2 to TRBJ1-2, with D uncertain. With 2 bases removed from V and 5 bases from J, the gap between germline ends came to 9 bases. CDR1 and CDR2 from the germline V gene are SNHLY and FYNNEI. This CDR3 is 13 amino acids long. CDR3 protein: CASSERALYGYTF. The CDR3 DNA follows: TGTGCCAGCAGTGAAAGGGCTCTTTATGGCTACACCTTC.